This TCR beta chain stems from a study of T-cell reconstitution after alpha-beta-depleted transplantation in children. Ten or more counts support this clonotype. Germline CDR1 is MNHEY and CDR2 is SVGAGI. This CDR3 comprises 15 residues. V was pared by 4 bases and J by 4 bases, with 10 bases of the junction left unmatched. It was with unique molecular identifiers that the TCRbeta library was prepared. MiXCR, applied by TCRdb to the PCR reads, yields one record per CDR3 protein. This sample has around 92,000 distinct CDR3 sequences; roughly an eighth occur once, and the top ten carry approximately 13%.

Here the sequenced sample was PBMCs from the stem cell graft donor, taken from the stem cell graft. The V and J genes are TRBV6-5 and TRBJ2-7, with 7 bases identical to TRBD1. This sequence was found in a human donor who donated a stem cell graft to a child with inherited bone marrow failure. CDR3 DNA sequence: TGTGCCAGCAGTTCACCGGGACAGACAAAATACGAGCAGTACTTC. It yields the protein CASSSPGQTKYEQYF.